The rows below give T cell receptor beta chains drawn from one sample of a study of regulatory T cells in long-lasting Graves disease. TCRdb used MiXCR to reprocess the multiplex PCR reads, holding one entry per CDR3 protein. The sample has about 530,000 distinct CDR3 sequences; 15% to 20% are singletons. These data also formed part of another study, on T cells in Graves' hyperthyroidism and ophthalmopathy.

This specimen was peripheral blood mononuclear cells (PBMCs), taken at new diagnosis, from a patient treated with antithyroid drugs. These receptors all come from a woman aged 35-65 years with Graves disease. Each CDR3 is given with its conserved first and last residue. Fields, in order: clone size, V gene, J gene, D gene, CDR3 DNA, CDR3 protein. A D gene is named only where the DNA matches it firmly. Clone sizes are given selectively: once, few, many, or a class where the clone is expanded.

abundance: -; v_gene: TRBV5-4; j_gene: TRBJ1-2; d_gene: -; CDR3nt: TGTGCCAGCAGCGCCTACATCGGCGGCTACACCTTC; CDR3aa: CASSAYIGGYTF
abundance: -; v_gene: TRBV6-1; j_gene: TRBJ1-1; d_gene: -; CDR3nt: TGTGCCGCCCGGGACTCCACTGAAGCTTTCTTT; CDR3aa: CAARDSTEAFF
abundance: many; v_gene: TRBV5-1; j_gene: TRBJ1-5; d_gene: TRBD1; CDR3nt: TGCGCCAGCAGCCGGACAGGGGGCGAAGATCAGCCCCAGCATTTT; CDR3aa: CASSRTGGEDQPQHF
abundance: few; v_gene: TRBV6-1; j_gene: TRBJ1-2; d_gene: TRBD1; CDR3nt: TGTGCCAGCAGTCCCCGGGACAGGTCTGACTATGGCTACACCTTC; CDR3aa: CASSPRDRSDYGYTF
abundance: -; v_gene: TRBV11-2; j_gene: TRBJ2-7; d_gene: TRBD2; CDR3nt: TGCGCCAGCAGCCAAGGACTAGCGGGCTCCCCGAGGAACGAGCAGTACTTC; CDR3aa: CASSQGLAGSPRNEQYF
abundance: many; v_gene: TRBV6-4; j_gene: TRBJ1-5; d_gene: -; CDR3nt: TGTGCCAGCACCCGAGCGCAGGACGAGGGGAGCAATCAGCCCCAGCATTTT; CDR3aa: CASTRAQDEGSNQPQHF
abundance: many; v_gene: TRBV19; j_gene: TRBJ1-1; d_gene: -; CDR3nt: TGTGCCAGTTCAGCGGGCCTGGGGACTGAAGCTTTCTTT; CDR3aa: CASSAGLGTEAFF
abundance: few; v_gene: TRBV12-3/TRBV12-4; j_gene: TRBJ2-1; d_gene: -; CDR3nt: TGTGCCAGCAGTTCTCCTTCGCCCGAAGGGTACAATGAGCAGTTCTTC; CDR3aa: CASSSPSPEGYNEQFF
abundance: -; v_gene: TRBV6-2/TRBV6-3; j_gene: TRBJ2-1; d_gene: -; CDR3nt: TGTGCCATCAGCCTGACAGGAGACTTCAATGAGCAGTTCTTC; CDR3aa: CAISLTGDFNEQFF
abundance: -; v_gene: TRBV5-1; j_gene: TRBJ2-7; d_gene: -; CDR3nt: TGCGCCAGCAGCTTGGCCCCGGACAGCGAGCAGTACTTC; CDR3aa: CASSLAPDSEQYF
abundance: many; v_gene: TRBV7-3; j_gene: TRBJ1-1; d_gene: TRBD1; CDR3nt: TGTGCCAGCAGCTCTTCAGGGGGCCTGAACACTGAAGCTTTCTTT; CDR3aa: CASSSSGGLNTEAFF
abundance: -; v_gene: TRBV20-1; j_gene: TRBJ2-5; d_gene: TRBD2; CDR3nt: TGCAGCATAACTAGCGGGGGTGACCAAGAGACCCAGTACTTC; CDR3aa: CSITSGGDQETQYF
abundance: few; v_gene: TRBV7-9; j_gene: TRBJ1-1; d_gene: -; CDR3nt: TGTGCCAGCAGCTTAACACGAGCTTTCTTT; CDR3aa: CASSLTRAFF
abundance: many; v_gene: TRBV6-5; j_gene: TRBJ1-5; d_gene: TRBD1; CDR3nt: TGTGCCAGCAGTTCCATCGTATCGGTCGGGACAGCGAACAATAGCAATCAGCCCCAGCATTTT; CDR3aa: CASSSIVSVGTANNSNQPQHF
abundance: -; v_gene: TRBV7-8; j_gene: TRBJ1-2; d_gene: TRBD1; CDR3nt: TGTGCCAGCAGCCAGGACAGGGTGTGGGATGGCTACACCTTC; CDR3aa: CASSQDRVWDGYTF
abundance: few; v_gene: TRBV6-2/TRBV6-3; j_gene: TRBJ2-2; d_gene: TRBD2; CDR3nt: TGTGCCAGCAGTTACTTAGCGGGGGGGCCTAGCACCGGGGAGCTGTTTTTT; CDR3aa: CASSYLAGGPSTGELFF
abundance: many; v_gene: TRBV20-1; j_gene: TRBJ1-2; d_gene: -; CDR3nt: TGCAGTGCTATCAGGGATCGGGACTATGGCTACACCTTC; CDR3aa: CSAIRDRDYGYTF
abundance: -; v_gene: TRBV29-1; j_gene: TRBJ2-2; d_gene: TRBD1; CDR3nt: TGCAGCGTCTCGAGGGACAGAATCACCGGGGAGCTGTTTTTT; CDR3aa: CSVSRDRITGELFF
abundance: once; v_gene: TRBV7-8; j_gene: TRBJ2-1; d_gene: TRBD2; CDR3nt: TGTGCCAGCAGCTTCCCGCCTAGCGGGGGCCTATACAATGAGCAGTTCTTC; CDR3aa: CASSFPPSGGLYNEQFF
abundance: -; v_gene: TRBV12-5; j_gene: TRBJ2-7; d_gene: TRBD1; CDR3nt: TGTGCTAGTTCCAAGGACAGGCTACACTCCTACGAGCAGTACTTC; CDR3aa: CASSKDRLHSYEQYF
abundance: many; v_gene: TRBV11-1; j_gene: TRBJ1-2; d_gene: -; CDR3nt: TGTGCCAGCAGCTCCTATGGCCGAAGCTATGGCTACACCTTC; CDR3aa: CASSSYGRSYGYTF
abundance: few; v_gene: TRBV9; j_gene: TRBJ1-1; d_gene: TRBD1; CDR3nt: TGTGCCAGCAGCGACGACAGGGGCGTCACTGAAGCTTTCTTT; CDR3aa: CASSDDRGVTEAFF
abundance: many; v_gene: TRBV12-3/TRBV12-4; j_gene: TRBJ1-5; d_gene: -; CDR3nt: TGTGCCAGCAGCTTGACGGGTAATCAGCCCCAGCATTTT; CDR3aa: CASSLTGNQPQHF
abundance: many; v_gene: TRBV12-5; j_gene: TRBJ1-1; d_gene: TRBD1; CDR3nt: TGTGCTAGTGGTTTCCTAGGGACAGAGAACACTGAAGCTTTCTTT; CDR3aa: CASGFLGTENTEAFF
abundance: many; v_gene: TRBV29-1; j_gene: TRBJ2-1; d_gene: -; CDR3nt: TGCAGCGTTGATCTGGCGCGGCTCAATGAGCAGTTCTTC; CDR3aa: CSVDLARLNEQFF
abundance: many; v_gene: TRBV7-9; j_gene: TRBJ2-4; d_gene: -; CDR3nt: TGTGCCAGCAGCCAGCGGGGACAGGCGTCTGGCAAAAACATTCAGTACTTC; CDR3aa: CASSQRGQASGKNIQYF
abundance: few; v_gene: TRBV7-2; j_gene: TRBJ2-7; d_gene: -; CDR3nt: TGTGCCAGCAGCTTGGACAGCTACCTGGAACAGCAGTACTTC; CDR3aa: CASSLDSYLEQQYF
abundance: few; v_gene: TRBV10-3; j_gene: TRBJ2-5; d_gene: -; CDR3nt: TGTGCCATCAGTGAGTCTGCGGGGAATGAGCAGTACTTC; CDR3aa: CAISESAGNEQYF
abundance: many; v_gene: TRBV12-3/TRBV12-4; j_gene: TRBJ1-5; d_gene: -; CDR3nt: TGTGCCAGCAGTTTCCCCCGGGTAGAGCCCCAGCATTTT; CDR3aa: CASSFPRVEPQHF
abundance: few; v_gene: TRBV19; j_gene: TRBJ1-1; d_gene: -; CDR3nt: TGTGCCAGTAGTATAGATGACAACTCTCTGGAAGCTTTCTTT; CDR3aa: CASSIDDNSLEAFF
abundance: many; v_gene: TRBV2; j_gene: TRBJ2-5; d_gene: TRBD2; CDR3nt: TGTGCCAGCAGTCGGACTAGCAGCCAAGAGACCCAGTACTTC; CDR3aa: CASSRTSSQETQYF
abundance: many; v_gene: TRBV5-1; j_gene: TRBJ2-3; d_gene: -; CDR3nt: TGCGCCAGCAAGGGGTACTTGGGTATCACAGATACGCAGTATTTT; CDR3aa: CASKGYLGITDTQYF
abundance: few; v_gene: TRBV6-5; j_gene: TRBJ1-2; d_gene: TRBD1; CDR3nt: TGTGCCAGCAGTTACGGGGACAGCTATGGCGGCTACACCTTC; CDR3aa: CASSYGDSYGGYTF
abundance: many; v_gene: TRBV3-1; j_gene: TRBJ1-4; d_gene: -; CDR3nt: TGTGCCAGCAGTTTATCCGGTGAAAAACTGTTTTTT; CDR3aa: CASSLSGEKLFF
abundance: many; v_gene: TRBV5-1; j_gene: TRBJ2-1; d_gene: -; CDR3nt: TGCGCCAGCAGCAAAAGGGGAGAGGGCCTTGGAAATGAGCAGTTCTTC; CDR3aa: CASSKRGEGLGNEQFF
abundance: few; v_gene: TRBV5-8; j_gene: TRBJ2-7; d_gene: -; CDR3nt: TGTGCCAGCAGCCGAAACCTAGCCTACGAGCAGTACTTC; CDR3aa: CASSRNLAYEQYF
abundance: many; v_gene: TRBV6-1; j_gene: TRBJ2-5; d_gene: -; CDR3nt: TGTGCCAGCAGTGAAAGTGGGGAAGAGACCCAGTACTTC; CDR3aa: CASSESGEETQYF
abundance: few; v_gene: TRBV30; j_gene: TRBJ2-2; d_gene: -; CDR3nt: TGTGCCTGGAGTGTACTAGGGCAGAACACCGGGGAGCTGTTTTTT; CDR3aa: CAWSVLGQNTGELFF
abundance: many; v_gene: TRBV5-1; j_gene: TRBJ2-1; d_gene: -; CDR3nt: TGCGCCAGCAGCATCGCCGGGGCAAGCTTTAATGAGCAGTTCTTC; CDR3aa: CASSIAGASFNEQFF
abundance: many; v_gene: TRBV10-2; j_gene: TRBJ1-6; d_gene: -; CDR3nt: TGCGCCAGCGGGGAACAGGGCGAATCACCCCTCCACTTT; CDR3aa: CASGEQGESPLHF
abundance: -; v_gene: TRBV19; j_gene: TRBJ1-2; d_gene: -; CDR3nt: TGTGCCAGTAGTGTACTCTCCCGGAACTATGGCTACACCTTC; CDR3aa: CASSVLSRNYGYTF
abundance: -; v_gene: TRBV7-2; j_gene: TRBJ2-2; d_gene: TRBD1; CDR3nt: TGTGCCAGCAGCTTAAGTGAGGGGGCTGTGACCGGGGAGCTGTTTTTT; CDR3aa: CASSLSEGAVTGELFF
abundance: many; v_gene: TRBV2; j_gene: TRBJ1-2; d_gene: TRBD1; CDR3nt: TGTGCCAGCAGCCCATCCGGGACAGGGGGCGTTGGCTACACCTTC; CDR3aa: CASSPSGTGGVGYTF
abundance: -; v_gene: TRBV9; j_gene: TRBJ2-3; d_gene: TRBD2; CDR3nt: TGTGCCAGCAGTGAGAGCGGGGGGTACACAGATACGCAGTATTTT; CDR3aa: CASSESGGYTDTQYF